This T cell receptor beta chain appears in the sequencing data of a study of shared clonotypes between healthy human individuals. Genomic DNA of every subset was divided equally among multiple immunoSEQ plates. Measured with immunoSEQ multiplex PCR; TCRdb has only the in-frame clones, and not every one. Among some 1 million clones listed, about 70% were seen once. The CDR3 covers 13 residues. The germline V gene encodes CDR1 MGHRA and CDR2 YSYEKL. The V end lost 3 bases, the J end lost 3 bases, and 6 bases lay between the germline ends. Sequencing was carried out using memory CD4+ T cells sorted from blood. The subset denotes: CD45RA-negative fraction. The receptor was isolated from a young man in good health. The chain combines TRBV4-1 with TRBJ2-1, with unresolved D. CDR3 residues: CASSQGLYNEQFF. The DNA for the CDR3 is TGCGCCAGCAGCCAGGGTCTCTACAATGAGCAGTTCTTC.